This is a list of T cell receptor beta chains from one sample in a study of blood T cell repertoires in COVID-19. Some clones are missing from TCRdb's copy, which holds only in-frame ones; the method was immunoSEQ multiplex PCR. Of about 480,000 clones detected, nearly 90% appear once; the ten largest clones hold about 1%. Sequenced input: peripheral blood. All receptors derive from a man younger than 35 with COVID-19, enrolled during active disease. Each CDR3 is given with its conserved first and last residue. The order of the fields is clone size, V gene, J gene, D gene, CDR3 DNA, CDR3 protein. D genes are given only for firm matches. Where a row states a size, it is once, few, many or the class of an expanded clone; other rows omit it.

abundance: -
v_gene: TRBV6-5
j_gene: TRBJ2-3
d_gene: TRBD2
CDR3nt: TGTGCCAGCAGATTTAGCGGGAGGCTCACAGATACGCAGTATTTT
CDR3aa: CASRFSGRLTDTQYF

abundance: -
v_gene: TRBV5-8
j_gene: TRBJ2-3
d_gene: -
CDR3nt: TGTGCCAGCAGCTTGGCCTTTAACACAGATACGCAGTATTTT
CDR3aa: CASSLAFNTDTQYF

abundance: few
v_gene: TRBV3-1/TRBV3-2
j_gene: TRBJ2-5
d_gene: -
CDR3nt: TGTGCCAGCAGCCAAGTCCCGGAAGAGACCCAGTACTTC
CDR3aa: CASSQVPEETQYF

abundance: -
v_gene: TRBV7-9
j_gene: TRBJ2-7
d_gene: TRBD1
CDR3nt: TGTGCCAGCAGCCAGGGACAGGTGGTTACCTACGAGCAGTACTTC
CDR3aa: CASSQGQVVTYEQYF

abundance: -
v_gene: TRBV30
j_gene: TRBJ2-3
d_gene: TRBD1
CDR3nt: TGTGCCTGGACTGGACAGGGTTTCACAGATACGCAGTATTTT
CDR3aa: CAWTGQGFTDTQYF

abundance: few
v_gene: TRBV19
j_gene: TRBJ1-5
d_gene: -
CDR3nt: TGTGCCAGTAGTATGGGAGGGCGGAATCAGCCCCAGCATTTT
CDR3aa: CASSMGGRNQPQHF

abundance: -
v_gene: TRBV19
j_gene: TRBJ2-5
d_gene: -
CDR3nt: TGTGCCAGTAGCTGGGGGGTGACCCAGTACTTC
CDR3aa: CASSWGVTQYF

abundance: -
v_gene: TRBV5-8
j_gene: TRBJ2-3
d_gene: -
CDR3nt: TGTGCCAGCAGGTTACAGGGGGGGGCAGATACGCAGTATTTT
CDR3aa: CASRLQGGADTQYF

abundance: once
v_gene: TRBV6-5
j_gene: TRBJ2-1
d_gene: TRBD2
CDR3nt: TGTGCCAGCAGGGCCCTTGGCGGGGGGAGGAATGAGCAGTTCTTC
CDR3aa: CASRALGGGRNEQFF

abundance: -
v_gene: TRBV6-5
j_gene: TRBJ1-1
d_gene: -
CDR3nt: TGTGCCAGCAGTTCCCGGACGGGAGGGTACACTGAAGCTTTCTTT
CDR3aa: CASSSRTGGYTEAFF

abundance: -
v_gene: TRBV5-4
j_gene: TRBJ2-3
d_gene: TRBD2
CDR3nt: TGTGCCAGCAGCTTGGTGGCGGGGGACACAGATACGCAGTATTTT
CDR3aa: CASSLVAGDTDTQYF

abundance: -
v_gene: TRBV4-2
j_gene: TRBJ1-5
d_gene: -
CDR3nt: TGTGCCAGCAGCCCCGAAGAGCGAGGCAATCAGCCCCAGCATTTT
CDR3aa: CASSPEERGNQPQHF

abundance: -
v_gene: TRBV30
j_gene: TRBJ2-1
d_gene: TRBD1
CDR3nt: TGTGCCTGGTCAATACAACCCAGCTGGGACAGTGGATACAATGAGCAGTTCTTC
CDR3aa: CAWSIQPSWDSGYNEQFF

abundance: -
v_gene: TRBV18
j_gene: TRBJ2-7
d_gene: TRBD2
CDR3nt: TGTGCCAGCTCACCAAGGCCTGGCGGGAGGGCATTCGAGCAGTACTTC
CDR3aa: CASSPRPGGRAFEQYF

abundance: -
v_gene: TRBV30
j_gene: TRBJ1-2
d_gene: -
CDR3nt: TGTGCCTGGAGTCGGCCAGGGATGCGAGGCTACACCTTC
CDR3aa: CAWSRPGMRGYTF

abundance: -
v_gene: TRBV5-1
j_gene: TRBJ1-1
d_gene: -
CDR3nt: TGCGCCAGCAGCTCACAGGGAAGGTACACTGAAGCTTTCTTT
CDR3aa: CASSSQGRYTEAFF

abundance: few
v_gene: TRBV5-1
j_gene: TRBJ1-6
d_gene: TRBD1
CDR3nt: TGCGCCAGCACCTTCGGAACAGGGGGAAATTCACCCCTCCACTTT
CDR3aa: CASTFGTGGNSPLHF

abundance: once
v_gene: TRBV5-1
j_gene: TRBJ2-1
d_gene: -
CDR3nt: TGCGCCAGCAGCGGCGGTATCGGCGGGGCCACCTACAATGAGCAGTTCTTC
CDR3aa: CASSGGIGGATYNEQFF

abundance: -
v_gene: TRBV6-5
j_gene: TRBJ2-7
d_gene: TRBD1
CDR3nt: TGTGCCGTTGGACAGGGCACCTACGAGCAGTACTTC
CDR3aa: CAVGQGTYEQYF

abundance: once
v_gene: TRBV5-6
j_gene: TRBJ2-3
d_gene: TRBD2
CDR3nt: TGTGCCAGCAGCGCCAGCGGGAGAACAGATACGCAGTATTTT
CDR3aa: CASSASGRTDTQYF

abundance: -
v_gene: TRBV5-4
j_gene: TRBJ2-5
d_gene: -
CDR3nt: TGTGCCAGCAGCACCCGGGAGCTGGAGACCCAGTACTTC
CDR3aa: CASSTRELETQYF

abundance: -
v_gene: TRBV5-1
j_gene: TRBJ2-1
d_gene: -
CDR3nt: TGCGCCAGCAGCTTGGCGGTAGCCCATAGATCTGAGCAGTTCTTC
CDR3aa: CASSLAVAHRSEQFF

abundance: -
v_gene: TRBV6-5
j_gene: TRBJ1-5
d_gene: -
CDR3nt: TGTGCCAGCAGTTTATCCCCCAATCAGCCCCAGCATTTT
CDR3aa: CASSLSPNQPQHF

abundance: -
v_gene: TRBV24-1
j_gene: TRBJ1-5
d_gene: -
CDR3nt: TGTGCCACCAGTGTCGGGTTAGCAAATCAGCCCCAGCATTTT
CDR3aa: CATSVGLANQPQHF

abundance: -
v_gene: TRBV12-5
j_gene: TRBJ2-1
d_gene: TRBD2
CDR3nt: TGTGCTAGTGGTTTGCTAACGGGAGGCTACAATGAGCAGTTCTTC
CDR3aa: CASGLLTGGYNEQFF

abundance: -
v_gene: TRBV4-1
j_gene: TRBJ2-1
d_gene: TRBD2
CDR3nt: TGCGCCAGCAGCCGGCTAGCGGGACGGAATGAGCAGTTCTTC
CDR3aa: CASSRLAGRNEQFF

abundance: -
v_gene: TRBV7-8
j_gene: TRBJ2-3
d_gene: -
CDR3nt: TGTGCCAGCAACTACCCTACGAGGGGGAGGGCAGATACGCAGTATTTT
CDR3aa: CASNYPTRGRADTQYF

abundance: -
v_gene: TRBV29-1
j_gene: TRBJ1-5
d_gene: -
CDR3nt: TGCAGCGCGACCCAGGGTTCAGGGCAGCCCCAGCATTTT
CDR3aa: CSATQGSGQPQHF

abundance: -
v_gene: TRBV14
j_gene: TRBJ2-1
d_gene: -
CDR3nt: TGTGCCAGCAGCCAAGATGGAGCGTTCCGCTACAATGAGCAGTTCTTC
CDR3aa: CASSQDGAFRYNEQFF

abundance: -
v_gene: TRBV5-1
j_gene: TRBJ2-7
d_gene: TRBD2
CDR3nt: TGCGCCAGCAGCTTGGCCAGCGGGGAAACCTACGAGCAGTACTTC
CDR3aa: CASSLASGETYEQYF

abundance: -
v_gene: TRBV5-1
j_gene: TRBJ2-5
d_gene: TRBD2
CDR3nt: TGCGCCAGCAGTTTACTAGCGGGAGAAACGGAGACCCAGTACTTC
CDR3aa: CASSLLAGETETQYF

abundance: -
v_gene: TRBV9
j_gene: TRBJ2-7
d_gene: -
CDR3nt: TGTGCCAGCAGCGTTTCCGGAAGGGGTGACGAGCAGTACTTC
CDR3aa: CASSVSGRGDEQYF

abundance: -
v_gene: TRBV20-1
j_gene: TRBJ1-2
d_gene: -
CDR3nt: TGCAGTGCTAGTCTTCAGGGGAACTATGGCTACACCTTC
CDR3aa: CSASLQGNYGYTF

abundance: -
v_gene: TRBV25-1
j_gene: TRBJ2-7
d_gene: -
CDR3nt: TGTGCCAGCAGTGAATCCCCGCACAGGTACGAGCAGTACTTC
CDR3aa: CASSESPHRYEQYF

abundance: -
v_gene: TRBV27
j_gene: TRBJ2-7
d_gene: TRBD2
CDR3nt: TGTGCCAGCAGTGGACTAGCATGGAGGGAGCAGTACTTC
CDR3aa: CASSGLAWREQYF

abundance: -
v_gene: TRBV11-2
j_gene: TRBJ2-1
d_gene: -
CDR3nt: TGTGCCAGCAGCCTCCACAGGAATGAGCAGTTCTTC
CDR3aa: CASSLHRNEQFF

abundance: -
v_gene: TRBV6-2/TRBV6-3
j_gene: TRBJ2-7
d_gene: TRBD2
CDR3nt: TGTGCCAGCAGTTCCCATCCGGGACTAGGCTACGAGCAGTACTTC
CDR3aa: CASSSHPGLGYEQYF

abundance: -
v_gene: TRBV15
j_gene: TRBJ1-5
d_gene: -
CDR3nt: TGTGCCACCAGCAGAGATCTACAGGTCAATCAGCCCCAGCATTTT
CDR3aa: CATSRDLQVNQPQHF

abundance: once
v_gene: TRBV10-2
j_gene: TRBJ2-1
d_gene: -
CDR3nt: TGCGCCAGCAGTGATTTGAGGGTAATGGATGAGCAGTTCTTC
CDR3aa: CASSDLRVMDEQFF

abundance: once
v_gene: TRBV12-5
j_gene: TRBJ1-4
d_gene: -
CDR3nt: TGTGCTAGTGTCGGGGGTCAAAATGAAAAACTGTTTTTT
CDR3aa: CASVGGQNEKLFF

abundance: -
v_gene: TRBV19
j_gene: TRBJ1-5
d_gene: -
CDR3nt: TGTGCCAGTAGTATTCTTTTACCGGGGGGTACATGGGGTCAGCCCCAGCATTTT
CDR3aa: CASSILLPGGTWGQPQHF

abundance: -
v_gene: TRBV19
j_gene: TRBJ2-1
d_gene: TRBD1
CDR3nt: TGTGCCAGTAGTGACAGGGGGCGAACCTACAATGAGCAGTTCTTC
CDR3aa: CASSDRGRTYNEQFF

abundance: -
v_gene: TRBV18
j_gene: TRBJ1-2
d_gene: TRBD1
CDR3nt: TGTGCCACCACCGACGGACAGGACGTCTTATCCTTCTATGGCTACACCTTC
CDR3aa: CATTDGQDVLSFYGYTF

abundance: -
v_gene: TRBV24-1
j_gene: TRBJ2-1
d_gene: -
CDR3nt: TGTGCCACCAGTGGGGGAGATTACAATGAGCAGTTCTTC
CDR3aa: CATSGGDYNEQFF

abundance: -
v_gene: TRBV4-1
j_gene: TRBJ2-3
d_gene: TRBD2
CDR3nt: TGCGCCAGCAGCCAAGCTTCCGGGACTAGCTACCGTAGCACAGATACGCAGTATTTT
CDR3aa: CASSQASGTSYRSTDTQYF

abundance: -
v_gene: TRBV6-5
j_gene: TRBJ2-7
d_gene: -
CDR3nt: TGTGCCAGCAGCCTTTCGGGTAGCGGATACTACGAGCAGTACTTC
CDR3aa: CASSLSGSGYYEQYF

abundance: -
v_gene: TRBV28
j_gene: TRBJ2-5
d_gene: -
CDR3nt: TGTGCCAGCAGTTCAGGGGTTCGGCAAGAGACCCAGTACTTC
CDR3aa: CASSSGVRQETQYF

abundance: few
v_gene: TRBV24-1
j_gene: TRBJ2-1
d_gene: TRBD2
CDR3nt: TGTGCCACCAGTGACTTTGGACTAGCGGGCTGGGAGCAGTTCTTC
CDR3aa: CATSDFGLAGWEQFF

abundance: -
v_gene: TRBV7-9
j_gene: TRBJ2-5
d_gene: TRBD2
CDR3nt: TGTGCCAGCAGGAGAGCGGGAGAGGAAGAGACCCAGTACTTC
CDR3aa: CASRRAGEEETQYF

abundance: -
v_gene: TRBV2
j_gene: TRBJ1-5
d_gene: -
CDR3nt: TGTGCCAGCAGTGGGGGAGCATCCCATAGCAATCAGCCCCAGCATTTT
CDR3aa: CASSGGASHSNQPQHF

abundance: -
v_gene: TRBV9
j_gene: TRBJ2-7
d_gene: TRBD1
CDR3nt: TGTGCCAGCAGCGTAGCCCCAGGGACAGTCACCTACGAGCAGTACTTC
CDR3aa: CASSVAPGTVTYEQYF

abundance: -
v_gene: TRBV6-6
j_gene: TRBJ1-4
d_gene: TRBD1
CDR3nt: TGTGCCAGCAGTCTGCCGGGACAGGGGGGTGAAAAACTGTTTTTT
CDR3aa: CASSLPGQGGEKLFF